This note documents a single TCR beta chain sequence. This entry comes from a study of blood T cell repertoires in COVID-19. The repertoire was sequenced with immunoSEQ multiplex PCR; TCRdb's copy has only in-frame clones and lacks some. Of 250,000 to 400,000 clones in the sample, roughly 91% were seen once. Deletions cut 0 bases from V and 0 bases from J, with 21 bases between. This CDR3 is built from 21 residues. The germline V gene has CDR1 LGHNA and CDR2 YSLEER. The chain couples TRBV4-3 to TRBJ1-6; unclear D gene. The source material was peripheral blood. This sequence was found in a man between 50 and 59 years old with active or convalescent COVID-19. This CDR3 reads CASSQELAGSASRSYNSPLHF. Written as DNA, the CDR3 is TGCGCCAGCAGCCAAGAACTTGCGGGATCGGCCTCTCGCTCCTATAATTCACCCCTCCACTTT.